This T cell receptor (beta chain) originates from a study of blood T cells in healthy people across ages. The study's findings and limits: Comparison with aged donors showed that long-lived donors had more naive CD4+ cells and higher diversity.

Germline V CDR1 and CDR2: SGHRS, YFSETQ. The CDR3 sequence is 15 residues long. V was pared by 1 base and J by 0 bases, with 1 base of the junction left unmatched. For the second PCR, which ran for about 7 to 11 cycles, a sample-barcoded 5' primer and a J-beta primer mix were used. Each CDR3 protein is one row after TCRdb ran MiXCR on the 5' RACE reads. The sample lists around 700,000 distinct CDR3 sequences, around 25% occurring once. About this clonotype: The antigen is unknown.

These sequences were also reported in another study, on T cells of mothers and their children. From that study: Every mother produced more than 9.5 million TCR beta CDR3 reads, whereas every child provided some 3 million.

The material sequenced was blood. The rearrangement uses TRBV5-1 and TRBJ2-3; TRBD2 aligns across 8 bases. The sequence was obtained from a boy aged 5 to 17 in good health. The CDR3 reads CASSLPGGSTDTQYF. For the CDR3, the DNA is TGCGCCAGCAGCTTGCCGGGGGGGAGCACAGATACGCAGTATTTT.